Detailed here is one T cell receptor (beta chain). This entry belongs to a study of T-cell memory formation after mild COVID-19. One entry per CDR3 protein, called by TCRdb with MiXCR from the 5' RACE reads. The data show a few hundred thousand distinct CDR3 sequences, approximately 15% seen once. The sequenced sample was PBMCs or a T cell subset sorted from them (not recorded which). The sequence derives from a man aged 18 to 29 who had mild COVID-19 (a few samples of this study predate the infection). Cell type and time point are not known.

Written as DNA, the CDR3 is TGTGCCAGCAGCCAGCATCAACCCCAGGGTGATGAAAAACTGTTTTTT. Amino acids: CASSQHQPQGDEKLFF. The chain recombines TRBV3-1 with TRBJ1-4, with a tentative D call TRBD1 (5 bases). V was pared by 3 bases and J by 6 bases, with 17 bases between. The germline V gene has CDR1 LGHDT and CDR2 YNNKEL (reference sequence). This CDR3 comprises 16 residues.